This T cell receptor beta chain emerged from a study of cytomegalovirus exposure and HLA in healthy donors. Study findings and constraints: Specific recognition of CMV antigens was confirmed in vitro for three chains (all CMV-associated). In an earlier analysis, productive rearrangement rates for most beta V segments clustered near 87% or 30%. A few V segments could not be told apart, such as TRBV6-2 and TRBV6-3, and were left out. Association with HLA alleles at 0.05 false discovery rate was found for about 17,000 TCR beta sequences in a later analysis.

Germline V gene data show CDR1 as MDHEN and CDR2 as SYDVKM. This CDR3 region has 17 residues. The V end was cut by 6 bases, the J end by 0 bases, with 19 bases between. The sample holds a few counts of this clone. Its antigen is as yet unknown. The study ran its PCR with 60 Vbeta and 13 Jbeta primers. Profiled with immunoSEQ multiplex PCR; TCRdb holds only in-frame clones, not every one. This sample has over 80,000 clones, with 82% found just once. Material for sequencing was PBMCs. The sequence was collected from a man between 25 and 39 years old in good health and CMV-seropositive. The V gene is TRBV28, the J gene TRBJ2-3; D might be TRBD1 (7 bases). The CDR3 DNA reads TGTGCCAGCAGCCTTCAGGGGGGCGGAATTAGCACAGATACGCAGTATTTT. It specifies CASSLQGGGISTDTQYF.